This TCR beta chain was identified during a study of shared T cell receptors in the human thymus. TCRdb keeps only in-frame clones here, not all; method: immunoSEQ multiplex PCR. The table has hundreds of thousands of clones, 85% to 90% seen once; the top ten hold about 0.01%. Germline V gives CDR1 SGHNT, CDR2 YENEEA. CDR3 size: 10 residues. The same data also went into a second study, on human thymus T cells. That report adds: V and J genes seemed to be used with bias in thymic and blood repertoires.

The sample comprised thymocytes. This TCR was recovered from a boy under two years old with a congenital heart defect. The chain couples TRBV11-3 to TRBJ2-5; no clear D gene. TRBJ2-7 explains the end of the DNA better; the J call may be wrong. This CDR3 reads CASSFHEQYF. CDR3 in DNA: TGTGCCAGCAGCTTCCACGAGCAGTACTTC.